Sequencing of this T cell receptor (beta chain) was carried out in a study of T cell responses to AZD1222 COVID-19 vaccine. The repertoire was sequenced with immunoSEQ multiplex PCR; TCRdb's copy has only in-frame clones and lacks some. The table shows around 130,000 clones, with approximately 93% occurring only once. Study observations and caveats: With two AZD1222 doses given, Spike-specific TCR breadth and depth both rose. Reportedly, nearly half the spike-specific TCRs target unmutated variant regions. There were vaccine-associated CD4 TCRs across spike, dominant at 160-218 and 743-854. White British ancestry dominated among donors, who included more females, and clonal diversity was possibly underestimated.

The V and J ends lost 3 bases and 3 bases respectively, with 9 bases between them. The CDR3 covers 14 residues. Germline CDR1 MDHEN, CDR2 SYDVKM. On this clone itself: Antigen specificity is unknown.

The sequenced sample was peripheral blood, obtained on day 0 of AZD1222 vaccination. This receptor was obtained from an adult in good health. The V gene is TRBV28, the J gene TRBJ1-5, with D possibly being TRBD1 (5 bases). The CDR3 DNA sequence: TGTGCCAGCAGTTTGGCGGACACCAATCAGCCCCAGCATTTT. Its protein product is CASSLADTNQPQHF.